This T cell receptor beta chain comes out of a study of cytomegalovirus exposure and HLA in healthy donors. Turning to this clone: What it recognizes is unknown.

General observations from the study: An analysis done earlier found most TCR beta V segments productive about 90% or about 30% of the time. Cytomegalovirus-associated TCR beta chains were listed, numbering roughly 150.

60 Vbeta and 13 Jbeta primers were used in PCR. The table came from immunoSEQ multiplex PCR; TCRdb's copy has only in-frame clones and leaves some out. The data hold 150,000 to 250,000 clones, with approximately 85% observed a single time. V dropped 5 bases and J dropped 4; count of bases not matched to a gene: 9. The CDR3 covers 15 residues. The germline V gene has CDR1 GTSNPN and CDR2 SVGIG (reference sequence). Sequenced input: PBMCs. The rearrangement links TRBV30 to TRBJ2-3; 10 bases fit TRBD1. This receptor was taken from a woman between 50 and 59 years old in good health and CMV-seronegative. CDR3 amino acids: CAWVYGTGVSDTQYF. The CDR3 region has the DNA TGTGCCTGGGTTTACGGGACAGGGGTGTCAGATACGCAGTATTTT.